This T cell receptor beta chain came from a study of blood T cell repertoires in COVID-19. Whole-study context: Samples of COVID-19 (acute and convalescent) were obtained from the United States, Italy and Spain. PBMCs, B-cell-depleted T cells, or T cells provided the cDNA or gDNA that made up the material.

Sequenced by immunoSEQ multiplex PCR; TCRdb stores in-frame clones only, minus some. Seen here are 100,000 or so clones, 80% to 95% observed once, and the top ten hold 3% to 4%. This clone has more than one count but fewer than ten. CDR3 length: 17 amino acids. The clonotype originates from a woman aged 50 to 65 in a cohort sampled during active COVID-19. The genes are TRBV21-1 and TRBJ2-5; the table's D call of TRBD2 was not tested on the DNA. TRBV21-1 is flagged as a pseudogene. The source material was peripheral blood. The CDR3, as DNA: TGTGCCAGCAGCAAAGGTGGAGGGCCGCGTATCCAAGAGACCCAGTACTTC. Translating gives CASSKGGGPRIQETQYF.